This TCR beta chain appears in the sequencing data of a study of response to subunit inactivated influenza vaccine. Broader study findings: The study's authors posited that every seasonal influenza vaccination enlists few new T cells.

This clonotype was counted only a few times. What it binds is not known. Via MiXCR, TCRdb re-called the RT-PCR reads, giving one row per CDR3 protein. The sample lists fewer than 600,000 distinct CDR3 sequences; about 7.2% were seen once. J was trimmed by 3 bases and V by 6 bases; bases with no gene match: 13. Germline CDR1 MDHEN, CDR2 SYDVKM. The length of the CDR3 is 17 residues. The clonotype originates from a man between 45 and 75 years old who received an inactivated influenza vaccine. The rearrangement joins TRBV28 to TRBJ2-2, with 7 bases aligning to TRBD2. The input for sequencing was PBMCs from blood, taken about 23 months after vaccination. The CDR3 spells CASRVSPGEGHTGELFF. CDR3 nucleotides: TGTGCCAGCAGAGTATCCCCCGGGGAGGGTCACACCGGGGAGCTGTTTTTT.